This T cell receptor beta chain was identified during a study of T cell clusters in autoimmune cytopenias. Turning to this clonotype: Its antigen is unidentified.

TRB rearrangements were amplified by touch-down multiplex PCR with mixed TRB-A/B primers. Each CDR3 protein gets one entry in TCRdb, which reprocessed the multiplex PCR reads and gives no DNA. The repertoire table contains 4,200 or so distinct CDR3 sequences. Overall study results and limits: The cluster-lack signature was not seen for secondary cytopenia versus chronic lymphocytic leukemia.

Each sample's input was about 270 ng genomic DNA, 38,000 or so genome equivalents. The CDR3 is 14 amino acids. The germline CDR1 and CDR2 sequences are DFQATT and SNEGSKA (reference sequence). The sample was also reused in another study, on T cell repertoires in aging, cancer and after chemotherapy.

Sequencing was performed on peripheral blood. This receptor was identified in a human donor in good health. The chain joins TRBV20-1 to TRBJ2-5; TCRdb indicates TRBD2, and absent DNA this call remains unverified. The CDR3 here is CSADPRLAEETQYF.